The 27 T cell receptor beta chains given below trace back to one sample, sequenced in a study of control samples from healthy donors and cancer patients. Only in-frame clones appear in the TCRdb table, and some are missing; sequencing was by immunoSEQ multiplex PCR. The sample comprises some 150,000 clones, about 90% of which are singletons, and about 7.1% rests with the top ten. Sequencing used blood. These receptors were obtained from a man between 18 and 29 years old in good health.

J is TRBJ2-7 and V is TRBV30, with 10 bases fitting TRBD1. Germline values: CDR1 GTSNPN, CDR2 SVGIG (reference sequence). This CDR3 is built from 15 residues. J was trimmed by 2 bases and V by 4 bases; bases with no gene match: 8. CDR3 residues: CAWTSIGQGAYEQYF. As DNA, the CDR3 is TGTGCCTGGACAAGCATAGGACAGGGGGCCTACGAGCAGTACTTC.

The chain carries TRBV5-1 and TRBJ2-3; weak D call: TRBD2 (6 bases). Per the germline V gene, CDR1 is SGHRS and CDR2 is YFSETQ. The V gene lost 3 bases and the J gene lost 2 bases, with 13 bases spanning the gap. The CDR3 totals 15 residues. In DNA form, the CDR3 reads TGCGCCAGCAGCTCCGGGACTTATGCCACAGATACGCAGTATTTT. Translating gives CASSSGTYATDTQYF.

This clone was recorded only once. V usage is TRBV18 and J usage is TRBJ1-6; 7 bases match TRBD1. Germline CDR1 reads KGHSH; CDR2 reads LQKENI. The trim removed 2 bases at V and 9 bases at J, leaving 4 bases unmatched. The CDR3 runs to 14 residues. The CDR3 protein is CASSPDRDGSPLHF. The CDR3 DNA reads TGTGCCAGCTCACCAGACAGGGACGGTTCACCCCTCCACTTT.

V is TRBV10-3 and J is TRBJ2-7, with D perhaps being TRBD1 or TRBD2 (5 bases each). Trimming pared 0 bases from V and 6 bases from J, leaving 15 bases between. The CDR3 loop spans 15 amino acids. Germline V gives CDR1 ENHRY, CDR2 SYGVKD. CDR3 residues: CAISESEDGASEQYF. CDR3 coding DNA: TGTGCCATCAGTGAGTCGGAGGACGGGGCATCCGAGCAGTACTTC.

This clone has only one observation. The CDR3 sequence: CASSLALDGPYEQYF. CDR3 bases: TGTGCCAGCAGCTTGGCCCTGGACGGACCCTACGAGCAGTACTTC. The chain joins TRBV5-4 to TRBJ2-7; D not resolved. Per the germline V gene, CDR1 is SGHNT and CDR2 is YYREEE (reference sequence). The germline V and J ends were trimmed by 0 bases and 2 bases, with 12 bases remaining between them. The CDR3 loop spans 15 amino acids.

V is TRBV3-1 (or the pseudogene TRBV3-2) and J is TRBJ2-3, with 10 bases matching TRBD1. The J segment lost 3 bases and the V segment lost 1 base, leaving 16 bases of the junction unmatched. Germline CDR1 is LGHDT and CDR2 is YNNKEL (reference sequence). This CDR3 has 20 amino acids. The CDR3 reads CASSQGQRTGGLVRTDTQYF. The CDR3 DNA reads TGTGCCAGCAGCCAAGGGCAGAGGACAGGGGGTCTTGTTAGGACAGATACGCAGTATTTT.

V gene TRBV5-4 combines with J gene TRBJ2-7; D might be TRBD2 (6 bases). CDR1 is SGHNT, CDR2 YYREEE, per germline (reference sequence). The CDR3 loop spans 14 amino acids. V lost 3 bases to trimming and J lost 2 bases, with 12 bases between them. The chain's CDR3 is CASSSGTFPYEQYF. The CDR3 DNA sequence: TGTGCCAGCAGCTCCGGGACTTTTCCCTACGAGCAGTACTTC.

The chain links TRBV5-1 to TRBJ1-3; weak D call: TRBD1 (5 bases). CDR3 length: 15 residues. Germline CDR1 SGHRS, CDR2 YFSETQ. V lost 1 base to trimming and J lost 0 bases, with 8 bases between them. DNA of the CDR3: TGCGCCAGCAGCTTGCAGGGCTACTCTGGAAACACCATATATTTT. Encoded protein: CASSLQGYSGNTIYF.

The chain employs TRBV4-1 and TRBJ1-2, with D possibly matching TRBD1 (6 bases). Germline V lookup: CDR1 MGHRA, CDR2 YSYEKL. This CDR3 spans 16 amino acids. The ends were cut back, 1 base at V and 4 bases at J, with 16 bases in the middle. This CDR3 reads CASSQGAQGAGYGYTF. The CDR3 DNA follows: TGCGCCAGCAGCCAAGGTGCACAGGGAGCAGGCTATGGCTACACCTTC.

The V call is TRBV18, the J call TRBJ2-3, with TRBD2 matching over 13 bases. CDR1 and CDR2 (germline): KGHSH, LQKENI. This CDR3 has 19 residues. V was clipped by 6 bases and J by 3 bases; unmatched bases: 15. CDR3: CASSRTGLAGAMSTDTQYF. DNA of the CDR3: TGTGCCAGCTCTCGAACCGGACTAGCGGGGGCCATGAGTACAGATACGCAGTATTTT.

The count of this clone is one. The chain couples TRBV5-1 to TRBJ1-4, with D maybe TRBD1 (6 bases). Per the germline V gene, CDR1 is SGHRS and CDR2 is YFSETQ. The CDR3 is 16 residues long. V lost 6 bases, J lost 7 bases, and 22 bases lay in between. CDR3 in amino acids: CASTPSGGARIEKLFF. CDR3 sequence (DNA): TGCGCCAGCACCCCGTCCGGGGGGGCCCGGATTGAAAAACTGTTTTTT.

The CDR3 protein is CASSLVPYEQYF. CDR3 DNA: TGTGCCAGCAGTTTAGTCCCCTACGAGCAGTACTTC. The V gene is TRBV12-3 or TRBV12-4, the J gene TRBJ2-7; D unresolved. The CDR3 has 12 residues. V was cut by 1 base and J by 2 bases, with 3 bases left in between.

The rearrangement joins TRBV27 to TRBJ2-5; 7 bases fit TRBD2. The CDR3 totals 12 residues. J gave up 4 bases and V 7 bases, and 3 bases lay outside the gene matches. Germline V CDR1 and CDR2: MNHEY, SMNVEV (reference sequence). CDR3 sequence (DNA): TGTGCCAGCAATGGGGGGGGAGAGACCCAGTACTTC. It encodes CASNGGGETQYF.

The V call is TRBV5-3, the J call TRBJ2-3, with a tentative D call TRBD2 (6 bases). TRBV5-3 has ORF status, its function being uncertain. The CDR3 spans 17 residues. V dropped 4 bases and J dropped 1 base, with 19 bases sitting between them. CDR3 protein: CARSTTRDSPRTDTQYF. The CDR3 bases are TGTGCCAGAAGCACAACCCGGGACTCGCCCCGCACAGATACGCAGTATTTT.

The rearrangement joins TRBV5-1 to TRBJ2-5; 8 nucleotides match TRBD1. The germline gives CDR1 SGHRS, CDR2 YFSETQ. Trimming took 5 bases from V and 5 from J; bases not matched to a gene: 11. CDR3 size: 15 residues. The CDR3 sequence is CASSFSRGQEETQYF. CDR3 sequence (DNA): TGCGCCAGCAGTTTCTCCAGGGGGCAGGAGGAGACCCAGTACTTC.

The chain uses TRBV10-1 and TRBJ2-7; a weak D match, TRBD2 (5 bases). This CDR3 is 16 amino acids long. CDR1 and CDR2 (germline): WNHNN, SYGVQD (reference sequence). The ends were cut back, 5 bases at V and 2 bases at J, with 19 bases in the middle. CDR3: CASSIISSLRAYEQYF. CDR3 coding DNA: TGCGCCAGCAGTATAATATCTAGCTTACGAGCCTACGAGCAGTACTTC.

The chain links TRBV27 to TRBJ2-1; 10 positions agree with TRBD1. The CDR3 spans 15 residues. CDR1 MNHEY and CDR2 SMNVEV come from the germline V gene (reference sequence). Trimming at V came to 2 bases and at J to 2 bases, leaving 0 bases not matched to a gene. The CDR3 is CASSLGQGAYNEQFF. The DNA for the CDR3 is TGTGCCAGCAGTTTAGGACAGGGGGCCTACAATGAGCAGTTCTTC.

The chain couples TRBV2 to TRBJ2-5; tentatively, D is TRBD1 (5 bases). V was shortened by 3 bases and J by 1 base, with 9 bases between the two germline ends. Looked up from germline, CDR1 is SNHLY and CDR2 is FYNNEI. CDR3 length equals 14 residues. CDR3 DNA sequence: TGTGCCAGCAGTGAGGGGCGTGGCCAAGAGACCCAGTACTTC. Its translation is CASSEGRGQETQYF.

This rearrangement joins TRBV21-1 to TRBJ2-3. TRBV21-1 is assigned pseudogene status. The CDR3 spans 14 residues. CDR3 in DNA: TGTGCCAGCAGCAAAAAAGGAAGAAAGGATACGCAGTATTTT. Its protein is CASSKKGRKDTQYF.

This chain uses TRBV14 with TRBJ1-1; 7 bases are a match to TRBD1. The CDR3 covers 15 residues. CDR1 SGHDN and CDR2 FVKESK come from the germline V gene. The J segment lost 1 base and the V segment lost 4 bases, leaving 6 bases of the junction unmatched. CDR3: CASSPRTGENTEAFF. CDR3 DNA sequence: TGTGCCAGCAGCCCCCGGACAGGTGAGAACACTGAAGCTTTCTTT.

The rearrangement joins TRBV28 to TRBJ2-1; 8 bases line up with TRBD2. This CDR3 spans 15 amino acids. After removal of 5 bases from V and 1 base from J, the junction contained 4 bases not matched to a gene. Germline V CDR1 and CDR2: MDHEN, SYDVKM. CDR3 region: CASSKTSGSYNEQFF. The CDR3 bases are TGTGCCAGCAGTAAAACTAGCGGTTCCTACAATGAGCAGTTCTTC.

The V gene is TRBV28, the J gene TRBJ2-6; TRBD1 matches 12 bases. V was clipped by 4 bases and J by 4 bases; unmatched bases: 2. CDR3 length: 16 amino acids. CDR1 and CDR2 from the germline V gene are MDHEN and SYDVKM. CDR3 sequence (DNA): TGTGCCAGCAGTTGGGACAGGGGGCGCGGGGCCAACGTCCTGACTTTC. This sequence encodes CASSWDRGRGANVLTF.

This chain links TRBV6-2 or TRBV6-3 with TRBJ1-3; D is uncertain. With 4 bases removed from V and 3 bases from J, the gap between germline ends came to 10 bases. CDR3 length equals 14 residues. Germline V CDR1 and CDR2: MNHEY, SVGEGT. The CDR3 spells CASSFWEGGNTIYF. CDR3 bases: TGTGCCAGCAGTTTTTGGGAAGGTGGAAACACCATATATTTT.

The V gene is TRBV7-2, the J gene TRBJ2-1; D may be TRBD1 or TRBD2 (5 bases each). From germline, CDR1 is SGHTA and CDR2 FQGNSA. CDR3 length: 14 residues. With 5 bases removed from V and 0 bases from J, the gap between germline ends came to 8 bases. The CDR3 sequence is CASSPGTSYNEQFF. The CDR3 region has the DNA TGTGCCAGCAGCCCCGGGACCTCCTACAATGAGCAGTTCTTC.

The chain has TRBV4-3 and TRBJ1-5, with D possibly TRBD1 on 5 matching bases. The germline V gene has CDR1 LGHNA and CDR2 YSLEER. V lost 0 bases to trimming and J lost 7 bases, with 13 bases between them. There are 15 residues in the CDR3. The CDR3 DNA is TGCGCCAGCAGCCAAGAGTTGGGGCGGGCCCAGCCCCAGCATTTT. Translated, it gives CASSQELGRAQPQHF.

The V call is TRBV9, the J call TRBJ1-2; TRBD1 agrees at 7 bases. The CDR3 extends over 15 amino acids. V was pared by 4 bases and J by 4 bases, with 10 bases of the junction left unmatched. Germline CDR1 SGDLS, CDR2 YYNGEE. The CDR3 sequence: CASSPQPGQSYGYTF. CDR3 nucleotides: TGTGCCAGCAGCCCTCAACCGGGACAGTCCTATGGCTACACCTTC.

This sequence joins TRBV15 and TRBJ2-3; D gene ambiguous. The CDR3 contains 12 residues. Trimming pared 3 bases from V and 8 bases from J, leaving 9 bases between. Germline assignment: CDR1 LNHNV and CDR2 YYDKDF (reference sequence). This CDR3 reads CATSRGSGTQYF. CDR3 coding DNA: TGTGCCACCAGCAGGGGGTCAGGTACGCAGTATTTT.